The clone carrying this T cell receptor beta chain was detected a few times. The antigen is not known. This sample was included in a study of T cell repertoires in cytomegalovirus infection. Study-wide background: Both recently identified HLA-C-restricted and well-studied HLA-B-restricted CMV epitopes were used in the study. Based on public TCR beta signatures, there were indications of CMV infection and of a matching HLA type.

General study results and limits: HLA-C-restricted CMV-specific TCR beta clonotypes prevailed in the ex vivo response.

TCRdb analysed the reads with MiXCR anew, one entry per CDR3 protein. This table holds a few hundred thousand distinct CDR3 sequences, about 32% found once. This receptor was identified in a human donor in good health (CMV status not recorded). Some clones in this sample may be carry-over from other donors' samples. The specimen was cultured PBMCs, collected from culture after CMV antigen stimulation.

The CDR3 sequence is CASSDPLLGGRADTQYF. CDR3 coding DNA: TGTGCCAGCAGTGACCCCCTTCTGGGAGGGCGGGCAGATACGCAGTATTTT. The genes are TRBV6-1 and TRBJ2-3, with 7 positions matching TRBD2. The CDR3 extends over 17 amino acids. The germline CDR1 and CDR2 sequences are MNHNS and SASEGT. V lost 3 bases and J lost 4; bases outside the gene matches: 13.